Shown below are 30 T cell receptor beta chains from a single sample sequenced in a study of patients and donors after allogeneic stem cell transplantation. Each CDR3 protein is one row after TCRdb ran MiXCR on the RT-PCR reads. The sample consists of some 10,000 distinct CDR3 sequences, around 3.9% of them appearing once. The sequenced sample was blood, either unsorted or a sorted T cell fraction (not recorded which). The receptors originated from a human donor who was either an allogeneic HSCT recipient or a stem cell or donor lymphocyte infusion donor (not recorded which). It is not recorded whose cells these are; they may come from a transplant donor.

This clonotype is categorized as medium-sized. V gene TRBV7-6 combines with J gene TRBJ1-5; no reliable D call. The V end was cut by 3 bases, the J end by 8 bases, with 11 bases between. CDR1 is SGHVS, CDR2 FNYEAQ, per germline. The CDR3 covers 13 residues. The CDR3 region has the DNA TGTGCCAGCAGCTTCACTGTTTTGGAGCCCCAGCATTTT. Translated: CASSFTVLEPQHF.

Many counts were recorded for this clonotype. The chain joins TRBV4-2 to TRBJ2-7; TRBD1 aligns across 8 bases. J lost 2 bases, V lost 0 bases, and 3 bases had no gene match. The CDR3 loop spans 15 amino acids. Germline V lookup: CDR1 LGHNA, CDR2 YNFKEQ. The chain's CDR3 is CASSQDRTGPYEQYF. The CDR3 DNA is TGTGCCAGCAGCCAAGACAGGACAGGGCCCTACGAGCAGTACTTC.

This clonotype was found many times. This chain links TRBV6-5 with TRBJ1-2; 7 positions match TRBD1. Germline CDR1 is MNHEY and CDR2 is SVGAGI. Trimming removed 0 bases from V and 1 base from J; junction bases left unmatched: 5. The CDR3 covers 16 residues. The CDR3 is CASSYSGTANNYGYTF. The CDR3 nucleotides read TGTGCCAGCAGTTACTCTGGGACAGCGAATAACTATGGCTACACCTTC.

By share, this clonotype ranks as medium-sized. The chain has TRBV20-1 and TRBJ1-4; possibly TRBD1 for D (5 bases). Deletions cut 3 bases from V and 3 bases from J, with 8 bases between. CDR1 is DFQATT and CDR2 is SNEGSKA in the germline V gene (reference sequence). This CDR3 comprises 13 residues. CDR3 region: CSASGGANEKLFF. The CDR3 nucleotides read TGCAGTGCTAGTGGGGGAGCTAATGAAAAACTGTTTTTT.

At least ten counts were recorded for this clonotype. For the CDR3, the DNA is TGTGCCACCAGTGATGCCTCGGGACAAATTAGGCCCAATGAGCAGTTCTTC. Translation gives CATSDASGQIRPNEQFF. The chain is built from TRBV24-1 and TRBJ2-1; weak D call: TRBD1 (6 bases). V was pared by 3 bases and J by 6 bases, with 20 bases between. Germline V gene lookup returns CDR1 KGHDR and CDR2 SFDVKD. The CDR3 runs to 17 residues.

This clonotype is categorized as medium-sized. The chain couples TRBV28 to TRBJ1-6; D gene ambiguous. V lost 3 bases and J 5 bases, leaving 11 bases between the germline ends. Germline V gives CDR1 MDHEN, CDR2 SYDVKM. The CDR3 consists of 15 residues. CDR3 loop: CASSFPGLNNSPLHF. The CDR3 bases are TGTGCCAGCAGTTTCCCGGGCCTTAATAATTCACCCCTCCACTTT.

This clonotype has ten or more counts. The chain links TRBV24-1 to TRBJ2-1, with 7 bases that match TRBD2. The CDR3 consists of 15 residues. Germline V gene data show CDR1 as KGHDR and CDR2 as SFDVKD. The trim removed 5 bases at V and 0 bases at J, leaving 3 bases unmatched. The CDR3: CATSGGGSSYNEQFF. The CDR3 DNA is TGTGCCACCAGTGGGGGGGGGAGCTCCTACAATGAGCAGTTCTTC.

This clonotype was detected many times. The chain joins TRBV6-1 to TRBJ2-7, with D maybe TRBD1 (6 bases). This CDR3 region has 14 residues. The V gene's germline CDR1 is MNHNS and CDR2 SASEGT. V was clipped by 6 bases and J by 3 bases, with 15 bases between them. The CDR3 loop reads CASRHTGTNYEQYF. CDR3 DNA: TGTGCCAGCAGACACACAGGGACCAACTACGAGCAGTACTTC.

By its share, this clonotype is medium-sized. This rearrangement joins TRBV4-3 to TRBJ1-5; no clear D gene. The V gene's germline CDR1 is LGHNA and CDR2 YSLEER. Trimming pared 1 base from V and 4 bases from J, leaving 11 bases between. This CDR3 comprises 15 residues. The CDR3 DNA is TGCGCCAGCAGCCAAGGGTACACCACTAATCAGCCCCAGCATTTT. Its protein product is CASSQGYTTNQPQHF.

Ten or more counts support this clonotype. The chain links TRBV7-8 to TRBJ2-3; possible D gene TRBD2, 6 bases. Looked up from germline, CDR1 is SGHVS and CDR2 is FQNEAQ. CDR3 length equals 12 residues. Trimming took off 5 bases at V and 6 bases at J, with 9 bases between the two ends. DNA for the CDR3: TGTGCCAGCAGCCGCGCGGGGGATACGCAGTATTTT. Its translation is CASSRAGDTQYF.

The sample holds a few counts of this clonotype. The chain joins TRBV24-1 to TRBJ2-3, with a tentative D call TRBD1 (6 bases). CDR3 length: 15 residues. Germline V lookup: CDR1 KGHDR, CDR2 SFDVKD. V lost 2 bases, J lost 2 bases, and 10 bases lay in between. The CDR3 loop reads CATSDSGQLTDTQYF. The DNA for the CDR3 is TGTGCCACCAGTGATTCAGGACAGCTCACAGATACGCAGTATTTT.

This clonotype was counted many times. V usage is TRBV20-1 and J usage is TRBJ2-6, with D hard to call. This CDR3 region has 15 residues. CDR1 is DFQATT, CDR2 SNEGSKA, per germline (reference sequence). V was trimmed by 3 bases and J by 0 bases, leaving 9 bases between them. The CDR3 DNA is TGCAGTGCTAGCGACTGGGACTCTGGGGCCAACGTCCTGACTTTC. Translating gives CSASDWDSGANVLTF.

In this sample, this clonotype turned up many times. V is TRBV6-4 and J is TRBJ2-1, with D tentatively TRBD1 (6 bases). V was shortened by 6 bases and J by 4 bases, with 10 bases between the two germline ends. The CDR3 is made up of 13 amino acids. From germline, CDR1 is MRHNA and CDR2 SNTAGT. The CDR3 bases are TGTGCCAGCAGCAGGGGTGGATACAATGAGCAGTTCTTC. Translating it yields CASSRGGYNEQFF.

About this clonotype: A much larger clone lies a single base off, so this may be a read error. The rearrangement links TRBV21-1 to TRBJ2-3; TRBD2 is the table's D call and was not checked against the DNA. TRBV21-1 is a pseudogene segment. The CDR3 is 16 residues long. In DNA, the CDR3 is TGTGCCAGCAGCAAACTCGCGGGAGGGTCGGGAGATACGCAGTATTTT. Residues: CASSKLAGGSGDTQYF.

This chain links TRBV6-2 or TRBV6-3 with TRBJ2-7; 9 bases are a match to TRBD2. Germline V gene lookup returns CDR1 MNHEY and CDR2 SVGEGT. With V trimmed by 0 bases and J by 1 base, 16 bases remained unmatched. The CDR3 length is 20 residues. The CDR3 nucleotides read TGTGCCAGCAGTTACTCGAGGCTAGCGGGGAACAAAGGAGGGTCCTACGAGCAGTACTTC. This sequence encodes CASSYSRLAGNKGGSYEQYF.

The V gene is TRBV29-1, the J gene TRBJ2-7; D is possibly TRBD2 (7 bases). The CDR3 is 13 residues long. Trimming left V 4 bases short and J 2 bases short, with 12 bases between. CDR1 SQVTM and CDR2 ANQGSEA come from the germline V gene. CDR3 region: CSVGEGVTYEQYF. CDR3 coding DNA: TGCAGCGTTGGGGAGGGGGTGACCTACGAGCAGTACTTC.

This clonotype was found many times. This chain connects TRBV5-8 to TRBJ2-7; a weak D match, TRBD1 (6 bases). Germline lookup yields CDR1 SGHTS and CDR2 YDEGEE. The CDR3 runs to 15 residues. V lost 3 bases to trimming and J lost 7 bases, with 20 bases between them. CDR3 nucleotide sequence: TGTGCCAGCAGCTCAGGGGACGGAGGATTTTCGGAGCAGTACTTC. This codes for CASSSGDGGFSEQYF.

The sample holds many counts of this clonotype. This sequence joins TRBV5-6 and TRBJ2-3, with TRBD1 identical over 7 bases. The germline V gene encodes CDR1 SGHDT and CDR2 YYEEEE. The CDR3 extends over 14 amino acids. J gave up 4 bases and V 4 bases, and 6 bases lay outside the gene matches. DNA for the CDR3: TGTGCCAGCAGCCCGACAGGGACGGCAGATACGCAGTATTTT. Translating gives CASSPTGTADTQYF.

This clonotype is deemed medium-sized (0.01 to 0.1%). A junction end diverges from the germline sequence, so it may reflect a read error. V gene TRBV3-1 combines with J gene TRBJ1-1; TRBD1 is a possible D gene (6 bases). The germline gives CDR1 LGHDT, CDR2 YNNKEL (reference sequence). CDR3 length: 14 residues. The DNA for the CDR3 is TGTGCCAGCATCCAAACAGGGTCGGGGACTGAAGCTTTCTTT. This encodes CASIQTGSGTEAFF. The full variable domain, its missing parts supplied by reference TRBV3-1 and TRBJ1-1, is DTAVSQTPKYLVTQMGNDKSIKCEQNLGHDTMYWYKQDSKKFLKIMFSYNNKELIINETVPNRFSPKSPDKAHLNLHINSLELGDSAVYFCASIQTGSGTEAFFGQGTRLTVV.

This clonotype was seen more than once but under ten times. The chain joins TRBV12-5 to TRBJ2-1; D is ambiguous. The CDR3 length is 15 residues. Germline V CDR1 and CDR2: LGHNT, FRNRAP. V lost 2 bases and J lost 8, with 16 bases in between. The chain's CDR3 is CASGLLGGPVHEQFF. The CDR3 DNA reads TGTGCTAGTGGTTTGTTAGGTGGGCCGGTCCATGAGCAGTTCTTC.

This clonotype appeared many times. The genes are TRBV28 and TRBJ2-1; 8 bases fit TRBD2. Germline CDR1 reads MDHEN; CDR2 reads SYDVKM. The CDR3 runs 16 residues. After removal of 8 bases from V and 2 bases from J, the junction contained 11 bases not matched to a gene. This CDR3 reads CASPPLAGRTYNEQFF. In nucleotides, the CDR3 is TGTGCCAGCCCCCCCTTAGCGGGGCGAACCTACAATGAGCAGTTCTTC.

In its sample, this clonotype was seen many times. The chain joins TRBV7-6 to TRBJ1-4, with 7 bases that match TRBD1. Unmatched junction bases numbered 4, after V lost 5 bases and J lost 7 bases. The CDR3 runs 13 residues. Germline values: CDR1 SGHVS, CDR2 FNYEAQ. The CDR3 nucleotides are TGTGCCAGCAGCAAACAGGGGATTGAAAAACTGTTTTTT. Protein: CASSKQGIEKLFF.

Relative to its sample, this clonotype is large. The chain carries TRBV7-3 and TRBJ2-3; D tentatively reads TRBD1 or TRBD2 (5 bases each). The germline gives CDR1 SGHTA, CDR2 FQGTGA. The CDR3 contains 14 residues. The V and J ends lost 4 bases and 11 bases respectively, with 19 bases between them. CDR3 in DNA: TGTGCCAGCAGCTCCATTGAGGGACCTGTGAAGCAGTATTTT. This translates into CASSSIEGPVKQYF. Looking up the rest from reference TRBV7-3 and TRBJ2-3 gives the full variable domain: GAGVSQTPSNKVTEKGKYVELRCDPISGHTALYWYRQSLGQGPEFLIYFQGTGAADDSGLPNDRFFAVRPEGSVSTLKIQRTERGDSAVYLCASSSIEGPVKQYFGPGTRLTVL.

In this sample, this clonotype is medium-sized (0.01 to 0.1%). The V call is TRBV29-1, the J call TRBJ2-2; D tentatively reads TRBD1 or TRBD2 (5 bases each). The CDR3 has 13 residues. Trimming took 4 bases from V and 7 from J, leaving 13 bases between them. CDR1 SQVTM and CDR2 ANQGSEA come from the germline V gene. CDR3 region: CSVARTRGGELFF. CDR3 coding DNA: TGCAGCGTTGCCCGAACTAGGGGCGGGGAGCTGTTTTTT.

This clonotype was counted many times. This chain links TRBV3-1 with TRBJ2-3; D ambiguous. The ends were cut back, 5 bases at V and 0 bases at J, with 3 bases in the middle. From germline, CDR1 is LGHDT and CDR2 YNNKEL (reference sequence). The CDR3 runs 12 residues. The CDR3 is CASSASTDTQYF. The CDR3 nucleotides read TGTGCCAGCAGCGCAAGCACAGATACGCAGTATTTT.

This clonotype was observed at least ten times. This sequence joins TRBV15 and TRBJ1-3; no clear D. There are 16 residues in the CDR3. Looked up from germline, CDR1 is LNHNV and CDR2 is YYDKDF (reference sequence). Trimming removed 1 base from V and 0 bases from J, with 10 bases in between. CDR3 sequence (DNA): TGTGCCACCAGCAGAGGGAGCACTGCCTCTGGAAACACCATATATTTT. Its translation is CATSRGSTASGNTIYF. Looking up the rest from reference TRBV15 and TRBJ1-3 gives the full variable domain: DAMVIQNPRYQVTQFGKPVTLSCSQTLNHNVMYWYQQKSSQAPKLLFHYYDKDFNNEADTPDNFQSRRPNTSFCFLDIRSPGLGDTAMYLCATSRGSTASGNTIYFGEGSWLTVV.

This clonotype was seen repeatedly, ten times or more. The genes are TRBV5-8 and TRBJ1-2, with 7 positions matching TRBD1. V shed 5 bases and J 3 bases; nucleotides not matched to a gene: 10. Germline V gene lookup returns CDR1 SGHTS and CDR2 YDEGEE. This CDR3 contains 15 residues. The CDR3 sequence is CASRGRQGWDYGYTF. The CDR3 DNA follows: TGTGCCAGCAGGGGGAGACAGGGTTGGGACTATGGCTACACCTTC. The full variable domain, with the rest looked up from reference TRBV5-8 and TRBJ1-2, is EAGVTQSPTHLIKTRGQQATLRCSPISGHTSVYWYQQALGLGLQFLLWYDEGEERNRGNFPPRFSGRQFPNYSSELNVNALELEDSALYLCASRGRQGWDYGYTFGSGTRLTVV.

This clonotype is medium-sized. This sequence joins TRBV7-9 and TRBJ1-5; D is undetermined. This CDR3 is 13 amino acids long. Between the trimmed V and J ends, which lost 1 base and 4 bases, there was a span of 5 bases. Germline values: CDR1 SEHNR, CDR2 FQNEAQ (reference sequence). The CDR3 sequence: CASSLEQNQPQHF. In DNA form, the CDR3 reads TGTGCCAGCAGCTTAGAACAAAATCAGCCCCAGCATTTT.

This clonotype was seen more than once but under ten times. The gene calls are TRBV27 and TRBJ2-7, with TRBD2 matching 11 bases. CDR3 size: 17 residues. Germline assignment: CDR1 MNHEY and CDR2 SMNVEV (reference sequence). V trimming: 3 bases; J trimming: 4 bases; junction bases outside the gene matches: 11. The CDR3 coding sequence is TGTGCCAGCAGTTTCTACTATGGGACTAGCGGAATGTACGAGCAGTACTTC. Translation gives CASSFYYGTSGMYEQYF.

The sample holds a few counts of this clonotype. This rearrangement joins TRBV9 to TRBJ2-1; D is tentatively TRBD1 or TRBD2 (5 bases each). Germline loops: CDR1 SGDLS, CDR2 YYNGEE. The CDR3 spans 11 residues. With 7 bases removed from V and 7 bases from J, the gap between germline ends came to 9 bases. The CDR3 nucleotides read TGTGCCAGCGGGGGTTATAATGAGCAGTTCTTC. Translated: CASGGYNEQFF. Looking up the rest from reference TRBV9 and TRBJ2-1 gives the full variable domain: DSGVTQTPKHLITATGQRVTLRCSPRSGDLSVYWYQQSLDQGLQFLIQYYNGEERAKGNILERFSAQQFPDLHSELNLSSLELGDSALYFCASGGYNEQFFGPGTRLTVL.